This TCR beta chain originates from a study of T cells in localized non-small cell lung cancer. Concerning this clone itself: Its antigen remains unidentified.

Data came from immunoSEQ multiplex PCR; TCRdb stores just in-frame clones and leaves some out. The sample consists of 75,000 to 80,000 clones, 80% of them appearing once. The study, taken as a whole, reports: The study detected a median around 50 of the top 100 tumor clones in adjacent lung. Longer overall survival was seen with higher T cell density measured in blood.

Germline lookup yields CDR1 SGDLS and CDR2 YYNGEE. Between the trimmed V and J ends, which lost 3 bases and 2 bases, there was a span of 21 bases. The CDR3 spans 17 residues. Sequencing used peripheral blood, obtained before any cancer treatment. This receptor was taken from a female donor of 60 years or more with stage I lung adenocarcinoma. The chain couples TRBV9 to TRBJ2-7; D could derive from TRBD1 or TRBD2 (7 bases each). CDR3 DNA sequence: TGTGCCAGCAGCGACGGACCTCAGGGGGGGAGCCCCTACGAGCAGTACTTC. Translation gives CASSDGPQGGSPYEQYF.